This is a list of T cell receptor beta chains from one sample in a study of blood T cell repertoires in COVID-19. Profiling relied on immunoSEQ multiplex PCR, and the TCRdb table lists in-frame clones only, not all of them. The repertoire holds some 80,000 clones, with 86% as singletons. Sequencing used peripheral blood. These receptors came from a man aged 50 or older with active or convalescent COVID-19. The CDR3 runs from the conserved cysteine through the conserved F or W. Fields, in order: J gene, D gene, V gene, CDR3 protein, CDR3 DNA. The D gene is left open where the match is weak.

TRBJ1-4,-,TRBV19,CASSMGTGREKLFF,TGTGCCAGTAGTATGGGTACAGGGCGAGAAAAACTGTTTTTT
TRBJ2-5,TRBD2,TRBV7-8,CASSPSRLAPQETQYF,TGTGCCAGCAGCCCGAGTAGACTAGCGCCTCAAGAGACCCAGTACTTC
TRBJ2-3,TRBD2,TRBV10-1,CASSSGTSGPDTQYF,TGCGCCAGCAGTTCCGGGACTAGCGGTCCAGATACGCAGTATTTT
TRBJ2-5,-,TRBV3-1/TRBV3-2,CASSQGTGSWTQYF,TGTGCCAGCAGCCAAGGAACGGGGTCATGGACCCAGTACTTC
TRBJ2-3,TRBD2,TRBV5-4,CASSPGTSGGYSDTQYF,TGTGCCAGCAGCCCGGGGACTAGCGGGGGGTACTCAGATACGCAGTATTTT
TRBJ2-1,-,TRBV5-4,CASSIRGDEQFF,TGTGCCAGCAGCATCAGGGGGGATGAGCAGTTCTTC
TRBJ1-2,-,TRBV7-9,CASSLDLNYGYTF,TGTGCCAGCAGCTTAGACCTAAACTATGGCTACACCTTC
TRBJ1-1,TRBD1,TRBV12-3/TRBV12-4,CASRYTGGTEAFF,TGTGCCAGCAGGTATACAGGGGGCACTGAAGCTTTCTTT
TRBJ1-3,TRBD1,TRBV5-1,CASSSGQGVGRNTIYF,TGCGCCAGCAGCTCGGGACAGGGGGTCGGCAGGAACACCATATATTTT
TRBJ1-2,-,TRBV4-1,CASSQERGTNYGYTF,TGCGCCAGCAGCCAAGAGAGGGGGACTAACTATGGCTACACCTTC
TRBJ2-2,TRBD1,TRBV5-1,CASGTGYTGELFF,TGCGCCAGCGGGACAGGGTACACCGGGGAGCTGTTTTTT
TRBJ1-1,-,TRBV3-1/TRBV3-2,CASSQGGAEAFF,TGTGCCAGCAGCCAGGGAGGCGCTGAAGCTTTCTTT
TRBJ1-3,-,TRBV14,CASSQDSFSGNTIYF,TGTGCCAGCAGCCAAGACTCCTTCTCTGGAAACACCATATATTTT
TRBJ2-7,-,TRBV11-2,CASSPGVLSYEQYF,TGTGCCAGCAGCCCGGGGGTGCTCTCCTACGAGCAGTACTTC
TRBJ1-2,-,TRBV7-9,CASSSYRQQYGYTF,TGTGCCAGCAGCAGTTATCGACAGCAGTATGGCTACACCTTC
TRBJ2-5,TRBD1,TRBV24-1,CATSDSRGQGETQYF,TGTGCCACCAGTGACTCCAGGGGGCAGGGAGAGACCCAGTACTTC